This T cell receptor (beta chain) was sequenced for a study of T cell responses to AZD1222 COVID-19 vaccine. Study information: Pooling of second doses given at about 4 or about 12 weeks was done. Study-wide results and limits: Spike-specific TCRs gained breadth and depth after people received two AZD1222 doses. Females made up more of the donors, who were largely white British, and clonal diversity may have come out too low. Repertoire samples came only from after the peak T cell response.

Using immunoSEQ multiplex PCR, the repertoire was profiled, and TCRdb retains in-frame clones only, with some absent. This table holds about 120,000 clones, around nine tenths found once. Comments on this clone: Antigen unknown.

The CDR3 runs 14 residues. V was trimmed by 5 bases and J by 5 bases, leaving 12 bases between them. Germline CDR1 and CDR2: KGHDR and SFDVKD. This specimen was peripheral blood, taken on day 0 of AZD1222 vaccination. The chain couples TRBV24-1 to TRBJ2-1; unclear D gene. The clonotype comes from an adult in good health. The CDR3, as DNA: TGTGCCACCAGTGTTCCCGACCGAAACAATGAGCAGTTCTTC. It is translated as CATSVPDRNNEQFF.